This T cell receptor beta chain emerged from a study of cytomegalovirus exposure and HLA in healthy donors. Study-wide results and limits: The study listed 150 to 200 cytomegalovirus-associated TCR beta chains. Apparent HLA restriction characterized most CMV-associated TCR beta chains in a later analysis. Presence/absence results assume similar sequencing depth per donor, which may not hold.

About this clone itself: The antigen remains unidentified.

CDR1 and CDR2 from the germline V gene are SGHAT and FQNNGV. The CDR3 consists of 18 residues. V was pared by 4 bases and J by 2 bases, with 11 bases of the junction left unmatched. The PCR contained 60 Vbeta and 13 Jbeta primers. Here immunoSEQ multiplex PCR was the method, and the copy in TCRdb shows in-frame clones only, minus some. The profile shows approximately 150,000 clones, around nine tenths of them singletons. This rearrangement joins TRBV11-2 to TRBJ2-2, with 9 bases identical to TRBD2. Material for sequencing was PBMCs. The clonotype was recovered from a woman in her 30s in good health and CMV-seronegative. The CDR3 DNA follows: TGTGCCAGCAGCTCGCTTTACCGACTAGCGGAAAACACCGGGGAGCTGTTTTTT. It translates to CASSSLYRLAENTGELFF. The whole variable domain, filled in from reference TRBV11-2 and TRBJ2-2, reads EAGVAQSPRYKIIEKRQSVAFWCNPISGHATLYWYQQILGQGPKLLIQFQNNGVVDDSQLPKDRFSAERLKGVDSTLKIQPAKLEDSAVYLCASSSLYRLAENTGELFFGEGSRLTVL.